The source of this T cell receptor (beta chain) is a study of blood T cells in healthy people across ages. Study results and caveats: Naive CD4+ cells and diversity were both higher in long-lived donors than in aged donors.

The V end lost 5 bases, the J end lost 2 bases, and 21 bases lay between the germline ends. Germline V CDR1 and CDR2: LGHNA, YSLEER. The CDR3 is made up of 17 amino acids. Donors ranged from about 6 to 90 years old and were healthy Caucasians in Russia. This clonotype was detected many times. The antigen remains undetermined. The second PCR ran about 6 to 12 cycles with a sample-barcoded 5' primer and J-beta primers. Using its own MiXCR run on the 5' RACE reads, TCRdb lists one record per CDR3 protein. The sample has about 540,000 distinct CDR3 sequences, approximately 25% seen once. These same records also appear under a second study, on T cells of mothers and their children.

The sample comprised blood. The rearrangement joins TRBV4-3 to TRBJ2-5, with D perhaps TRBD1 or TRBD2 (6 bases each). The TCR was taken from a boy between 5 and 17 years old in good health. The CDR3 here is CASSSRREARGQETQYF. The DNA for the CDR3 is TGCGCCAGCAGCTCTCGAAGGGAGGCCAGGGGACAAGAGACCCAGTACTTC.